The source of this T cell receptor beta chain is a study of T cell repertoires in cytomegalovirus infection. The CDR3 covers 13 residues. Germline loops: CDR1 SNHLY, CDR2 FYNNEI. The germline V and J ends were trimmed by 8 bases and 7 bases, with 15 bases remaining between them. MiXCR, applied by TCRdb to the reads, yields one record per CDR3 protein. The table includes 550,000 to 850,000 distinct CDR3 sequences, around 30% detected once. In its sample, this clonotype was seen a few times. Its antigen remains unknown. The specimen comprised cultured PBMCs, sampled from culture after CMV antigen stimulation. The sequence came from a human donor in good health (CMV status not recorded). Some clones in this sample may be carry-over from other donors' samples. The genes are TRBV2 and TRBJ1-5; weak D call: TRBD1 (6 bases). The CDR3 loop reads CASLVGGWQPQHF. The CDR3 bases are TGTGCCAGCCTGGTGGGGGGCTGGCAGCCCCAGCATTTT.